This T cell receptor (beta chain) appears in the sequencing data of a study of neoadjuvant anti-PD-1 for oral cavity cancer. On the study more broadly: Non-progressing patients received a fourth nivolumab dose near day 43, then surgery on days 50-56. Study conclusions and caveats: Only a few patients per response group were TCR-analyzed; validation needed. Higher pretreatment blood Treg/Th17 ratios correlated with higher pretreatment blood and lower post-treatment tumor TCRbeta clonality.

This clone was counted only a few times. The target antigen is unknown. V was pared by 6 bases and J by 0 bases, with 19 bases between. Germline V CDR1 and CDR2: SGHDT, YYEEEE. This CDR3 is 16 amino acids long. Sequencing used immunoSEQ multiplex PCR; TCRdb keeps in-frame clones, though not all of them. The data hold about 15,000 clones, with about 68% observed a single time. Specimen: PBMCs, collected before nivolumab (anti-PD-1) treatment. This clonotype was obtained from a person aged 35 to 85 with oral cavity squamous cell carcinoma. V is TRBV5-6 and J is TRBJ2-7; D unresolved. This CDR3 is CASTLRGRLISYEQYF. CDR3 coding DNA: TGTGCCAGCACCTTACGAGGACGGCTGATCTCCTACGAGCAGTACTTC.